What follows are 25 T cell receptor beta chains derived from one specimen sequenced in a study of blood T cell repertoires in COVID-19 (dated by TCRdb to 2018 to 2021). Library construction relied on the immunoSEQ multiplex PCR assay. Drawn from immuneACCESS, this table holds only the in-frame rearrangements with V and J called that TCRdb kept. Clones are partly lost; checked studies trace under half to an unresolved V gene and leave the rest unexplained. In this sample the table shows about 340,000 clones, about 90% of which occur a single time. Less than 3.5% of the sample is held by the ten biggest clonotypes. What was sequenced was peripheral blood. Source of these receptors: a woman aged 18 to 35 who had recovered from COVID-19.

J is TRBJ2-2 and V is TRBV11-2; 15 bases fit TRBD2. CDR1 and CDR2 (germline): SGHAT, FQNNGV. V was pared by 6 bases and J by 4 bases, with 9 bases of the junction left unmatched. The CDR3 contains 18 residues. The CDR3 reads CASRNGLAGGPGTGELFF. The CDR3 DNA reads as TGTGCCAGCAGAAATGGACTAGCGGGAGGGCCAGGCACCGGGGAGCTGTTTTTT. The full variable domain, rest sourced from reference TRBV11-2 and TRBJ2-2, is EAGVAQSPRYKIIEKRQSVAFWCNPISGHATLYWYQQILGQGPKLLIQFQNNGVVDDSQLPKDRFSAERLKGVDSTLKIQPAKLEDSAVYLCASRNGLAGGPGTGELFFGEGSRLTVL.

The chain links TRBV27 to TRBJ2-1; the D gene is possibly TRBD2 (6 bases). This CDR3 spans 15 amino acids. Germline CDR1 and CDR2: MNHEY and SMNVEV (reference sequence). V gave up 6 bases and J gave up 1 base, with 13 bases separating them. The CDR3 loop is CASSLSGASYNEQFF. The CDR3 DNA reads TGTGCCAGCAGCCTTAGCGGTGCATCCTACAATGAGCAGTTCTTC.

V is TRBV7-8 and J is TRBJ2-1, with D perhaps matching TRBD1 (5 bases). V was clipped by 5 bases and J by 6 bases, with 29 bases between them. The CDR3 is made up of 19 amino acids. Per the germline V gene, CDR1 is SGHVS and CDR2 is FQNEAQ. This CDR3 reads CASSPRSRILGQLSNEQFF. The CDR3 bases are TGTGCCAGCAGCCCACGTTCGAGGATTCTGGGGCAACTTAGCAATGAGCAGTTCTTC.

The chain employs TRBV12-3 or TRBV12-4 and TRBJ2-7; D may be TRBD2 (6 bases). The CDR3 totals 12 residues. Trimming took off 3 bases at V and 5 bases at J, with 8 bases between the two ends. The CDR3 reads CASSFGGHEQYV. The DNA of the CDR3 is TGTGCCAGCAGTTTCGGGGGTCACGAGCAGTACGTC.

The rearrangement links TRBV28 to TRBJ1-6; D is unclear. Trimming cost V 3 bases and J 6 bases, with 6 bases left between them. The germline CDR1 and CDR2 sequences are MDHEN and SYDVKM. This CDR3 has 13 amino acids. CDR3: CASSLRLNSPLHF. CDR3 bases: TGTGCCAGCAGTTTGAGGCTTAATTCACCCCTCCACTTT. The whole variable domain, filled in from reference TRBV28 and TRBJ1-6, reads DVKVTQSSRYLVKRTGEKVFLECVQDMDHENMFWYRQDPGLGLRLIYFSYDVKMKEKGDIPEGYSVSREKKERFSLILESASTNQTSMYLCASSLRLNSPLHFGNGTRLTVT.

The CDR3 nucleotides are TGCGCCAGCAGCCAAGATGGGGGGGGGAGAAGGGATTCACCCCTCCACTTT. Amino acid sequence: CASSQDGGGRRDSPLHF. The V and J genes are TRBV4-1 and TRBJ1-6, with D maybe TRBD1 (5 bases). The V end was cut by 0 bases, the J end by 8 bases, with 17 bases between. The germline V gene encodes CDR1 MGHRA and CDR2 YSYEKL. This CDR3 is built from 17 residues.

V is TRBV11-3 and J is TRBJ2-3, with D possibly being TRBD2 (6 bases). The CDR3 sequence is 14 residues long. V was cut by 1 base and J by 13 bases, with 18 bases left in between. Germline CDR1 reads SGHNT; CDR2 reads YENEEA. CDR3 sequence (DNA): TGTGCCAGCAGCTTAGCGTCGGGGCCCCGCGGGAAGTATTTT. This translates into CASSLASGPRGKYF.

The chain has TRBV5-4 and TRBJ2-3; 11 bases match TRBD2. Germline V lookup: CDR1 SGHNT, CDR2 YYREEE (reference sequence). With 4 bases clipped from V and 4 bases from J, the junction kept 8 bases outside the gene matches. The CDR3 runs to 16 residues. This CDR3 is CASSPYLAGGSDTQYF. DNA of the CDR3: TGTGCCAGCAGCCCGTACCTAGCGGGAGGCTCAGATACGCAGTATTTT. Full variable domain (rest looked up from reference TRBV5-4 and TRBJ2-3): ETGVTQSPTHLIKTRGQQVTLRCSSQSGHNTVSWYQQALGQGPQFIFQYYREEENGRGNFPPRFSGLQFPNYSSELNVNALELDDSALYLCASSPYLAGGSDTQYFGPGTRLTVL.

V is TRBV7-2 and J is TRBJ1-1, with TRBD1 as a possible D gene (5 bases). The length of the CDR3 is 15 residues. Germline CDR1 SGHTA, CDR2 FQGNSA. V lost 1 base and J lost 0, with 9 bases in between. Written as DNA, the CDR3 is TGTGCCAGCAGCTTAGGATCAGGGATGAACACTGAAGCTTTCTTT. Translating gives CASSLGSGMNTEAFF. The complete variable domain, with remaining parts taken from reference TRBV7-2 and TRBJ1-1, reads GAGVSQSPSNKVTEKGKDVELRCDPISGHTALYWYRQSLGQGLEFLIYFQGNSAPDKSGLPSDRFSAERTGGSVSTLTIQRTQQEDSAVYLCASSLGSGMNTEAFFGQGTRLTVV.

In this sample, this clone turned up once. The chain is built from TRBV5-1 and TRBJ2-2; D may be TRBD1 (6 bases). With 4 bases removed from V and 4 bases from J, the gap between germline ends came to 17 bases. This CDR3 has 16 amino acids. From germline, CDR1 is SGHRS and CDR2 YFSETQ. The CDR3 DNA is TGCGCCAGCAGCCGAAGGACAGTGTCGAGCACCGGGGAGCTGTTTTTT. It yields the protein CASSRRTVSSTGELFF.

The chain is built from TRBV4-1 and TRBJ2-7, with 10 bases that match TRBD2. The V gene's germline CDR1 is MGHRA and CDR2 YSYEKL. This CDR3 has 15 residues. The V and J ends lost 4 bases and 5 bases, in that order; junction bases with no gene match: 8. The CDR3 bases are TGCGCCAGCAGCCCGACCGGGACTAGCGCCCACGAGCAGTACGTC. Residues: CASSPTGTSAHEQYV.

This clone was seen just once. The rearrangement joins TRBV19 to TRBJ1-1; a possible D gene is TRBD1 (5 bases). CDR1 is LNHDA, CDR2 SQIVND, per germline (reference sequence). Trimming pared 7 bases from V and 4 bases from J, leaving 10 bases between. The CDR3 contains 12 residues. The CDR3 sequence: CASNQGGTEAFF. Here the CDR3 DNA reads TGTGCCAGTAATCAGGGAGGCACTGAAGCTTTCTTT.

This clone has more than one count but fewer than ten. The chain employs TRBV2 and TRBJ2-2, with 8 positions matching TRBD1. Germline CDR1 SNHLY, CDR2 FYNNEI. V lost 6 bases and J lost 6; bases outside the gene matches: 3. The CDR3 spans 13 residues. The CDR3 bases are TGTGCCAGCAGACAGGACAGGGCCGGGGAGCTGTTTTTT. Protein: CASRQDRAGELFF.

The chain links TRBV19 to TRBJ1-3; 8 bases agree with TRBD1. Germline CDR1 LNHDA, CDR2 SQIVND (reference sequence). There are 15 residues in the CDR3. The V and J ends lost 6 bases and 0 bases, in that order; junction bases with no gene match: 4. The CDR3 sequence: CASRAQGASGNTIYF. DNA for the CDR3: TGTGCCAGTAGAGCCCAGGGGGCCTCTGGAAACACCATATATTTT. Complete variable domain (other parts from reference TRBV19 and TRBJ1-3): DGGITQSPKYLFRKEGQNVTLSCEQNLNHDAMYWYRQDPGQGLRLIYYSQIVNDFQKGDIAEGYSVSREKKESFPLTVTSAQKNPTAFYLCASRAQGASGNTIYFGEGSWLTVV.

The J gene is TRBJ1-3, the V gene TRBV6-1; D possibly corresponds to TRBD1 (6 bases). V lost 1 base, J lost 7 bases, and 11 bases lay in between. The CDR3 is 14 residues long. The germline CDR1 and CDR2 sequences are MNHNS and SASEGT. The CDR3 nucleotides read TGTGCCAGCAGTGAAGACCTACAGGGCAACACCATATATTTT. Translation gives CASSEDLQGNTIYF.

The count of this clone is one. CDR3 region: CASSFYGNTIYF. The CDR3 coding sequence is TGTGCCAGCAGTTTTTATGGAAACACCATATATTTT. V usage is TRBV12-3 or TRBV12-4 and J usage is TRBJ1-3; D gene unclear. The CDR3 runs to 12 residues. Trimming removed 3 bases at V and 3 bases at J, with 3 bases between.

The chain carries TRBV5-5 and TRBJ2-3; 13 bases fit TRBD2. V lost 4 bases and J lost 2; bases outside the gene matches: 7. Germline-derived CDR1 and CDR2 are SGHKS and YYEKEE (reference sequence). This CDR3 is 17 amino acids long. For the CDR3, the DNA is TGTGCCAGCAGCCTCCTGGGACTAGCGGGGATCACAGATACGCAGTATTTT. It is translated as CASSLLGLAGITDTQYF. The entire variable domain, with the rest obtained from reference TRBV5-5 and TRBJ2-3, is as follows: DAGVTQSPTHLIKTRGQQVTLRCSPISGHKSVSWYQQVLGQGPQFIFQYYEKEERGRGNFPDRFSARQFPNYSSELNVNALLLGDSALYLCASSLLGLAGITDTQYFGPGTRLTVL.

This chain links TRBV30 with TRBJ2-2; 12 nucleotides align to TRBD2. The CDR3 is made up of 19 amino acids. The junction had 9 bases not matched to a gene; V was cut back by 0 bases and J by 1 base. The germline V gene has CDR1 GTSNPN and CDR2 SVGIG (reference sequence). The CDR3 DNA reads TGTGCCTGGAGTGTACCCCGACTAGCGGGAGATGGGAACACCGGGGAGCTGTTTTTT. Amino acids: CAWSVPRLAGDGNTGELFF.

The rearrangement links TRBV18 to TRBJ2-1; D might be TRBD2 (6 bases). The V gene lost 3 bases and the J gene lost 5 bases, with 17 bases spanning the gap. The germline gives CDR1 KGHSH, CDR2 LQKENI. This CDR3 has 16 residues. The CDR3, as DNA: TGTGCCAGCTCACCCCCGAGCGGAGGGTACCACAATGAGCAGTTCTTC. Translating it yields CASSPPSGGYHNEQFF.

The chain carries TRBV5-1 and TRBJ2-5; 14 bases are a match to TRBD2. Germline loops: CDR1 SGHRS, CDR2 YFSETQ. The CDR3 is 18 residues long. Trimming took 4 bases from V and 5 from J; bases not matched to a gene: 13. DNA for the CDR3: TGCGCCAGCAGCCAAAATTTTCGACTAGCGGGAGGGCGGGAGACCCAGTACTTC. Protein product: CASSQNFRLAGGRETQYF.

J is TRBJ1-2 and V is TRBV27; D may be TRBD1 (6 bases). Trimming cost V 0 bases and J 1 base, with 6 bases left between them. The CDR3 has 14 residues. Per germline, CDR1 MNHEY and CDR2 SMNVEV (reference sequence). CDR3 in amino acids: CASSLSDSNYGYTF. The CDR3 nucleotides are TGTGCCAGCAGTTTATCGGACAGTAACTATGGCTACACCTTC.

The chain couples TRBV24-1 to TRBJ2-1, with unresolved D. The germline CDR1 and CDR2 sequences are KGHDR and SFDVKD. V shed 7 bases and J shed 4 bases, with 13 bases lying between them. The CDR3 covers 14 residues. CDR3 protein: CATSSRRRYNEQFF. For the CDR3, the DNA is TGTGCCACCAGCAGCCGACGGCGGTACAATGAGCAGTTCTTC.

The sample holds one count of this clone. The chain uses TRBV10-1 and TRBJ2-3, with TRBD2 matching over 10 bases. The CDR3 runs to 15 residues. Germline-derived CDR1 and CDR2 are WNHNN and SYGVQD (reference sequence). V shed 8 bases and J 4 bases; nucleotides not matched to a gene: 9. CDR3 sequence reads: CASWPKREGADTQYF. Here the CDR3 DNA reads TGCGCCAGCTGGCCCAAGCGGGAGGGGGCAGATACGCAGTATTTT.

For the CDR3, the DNA is TGTGCCAGCACCACTGGACGAAGCGGGAGGGCCCAAGAGACCCAGTACTTC. This gives the protein CASTTGRSGRAQETQYF. The V gene is TRBV21-1, the J gene TRBJ2-5; the table's D gene call, TRBD2, was not cross checked with the DNA. TRBV21-1 is a recognized pseudogene. There are 17 residues in the CDR3.

This clone has just a few counts. The V call is TRBV7-2, the J call TRBJ1-4; 7 bases fit TRBD1. Trimming took 5 bases from V and 3 from J; bases not matched to a gene: 3. The CDR3 runs 14 residues. The germline CDR1 and CDR2 sequences are SGHTA and FQGNSA. The CDR3 is CASSPQGANEKLFF. CDR3 DNA sequence: TGTGCCAGCAGCCCTCAGGGGGCTAATGAAAAACTGTTTTTT.